This entry features one TCR beta chain sequence. Germline trimming cut 2 bases from V and 7 bases from J; bases unmatched to any gene: 5. CDR3 length equals 15 residues. In germline, CDR1 is MNHNS, CDR2 SASEGT. The data derive from a study of CD8 T cells in Susac syndrome. The RNA, roughly 0.5 to 1 ug, was put through reverse transcription using random hexamers. By means of immunoSEQ multiplex PCR, TCR beta CDR3 spanning 54 Vbeta and 13 Jbeta underwent amplification. TCRdb called the immunoSEQ multiplex PCR reads again in MiXCR, with one record for every CDR3 protein. The data show roughly 130,000 distinct CDR3 sequences, roughly 96% seen once.

This TCR was sampled from a human donor with multiple sclerosis. This chain connects TRBV6-1 to TRBJ2-1, with 10 positions matching TRBD2. Input material: CD4+ T cells from PBMCs. CDR3 loop: CASSEWLAGVNEQFF. Here the CDR3 DNA reads TGTGCCAGCAGTGAATGGCTAGCGGGAGTTAATGAGCAGTTCTTC.